Presented here are 21 T cell receptor beta chains from one specimen sequenced in a study of cytomegalovirus exposure and HLA in healthy donors. PCR was performed using 60 Vbeta and 13 Jbeta primers. Measured with immunoSEQ multiplex PCR; TCRdb has only the in-frame clones, and not every one. The sample lists 95,000 or so clones; 81% were seen once. The sample taken for sequencing was PBMCs. The receptor source for this set is a woman between 70 and 85 years old in good health and CMV-seropositive.

This chain uses TRBV5-8 with TRBJ1-1; 8 bases match TRBD1. There are 15 residues in the CDR3. In germline, CDR1 is SGHTS, CDR2 YDEGEE. V was clipped by 4 bases and J by 2 bases; unmatched bases: 7. CDR3 sequence (DNA): TGTGCCAGCAGCATGGACAGGGTGATTAACACTGAAGCTTTCTTT. As protein: CASSMDRVINTEAFF.

This clone was found a few times. This chain joins TRBV5-5 and TRBJ2-5; D may be TRBD2 (6 bases). Judging by the DNA end, TRBJ2-7 fits better; the J call may be wrong. The germline V gene encodes CDR1 SGHKS and CDR2 YYEKEE (reference sequence). The CDR3 is 15 residues long. The CDR3 nucleotides are TGTGCCAGCAGCTTGGCCGCTAGCGTCAACTACGAGCAGTACTTC. It specifies CASSLAASVNYEQYF.

The CDR3 region has the DNA TGTGCCAGCAGCTTGGTAGGGGAAGAGACCCAGTACTTC. It translates to CASSLVGEETQYF. V usage is TRBV5-4 and J usage is TRBJ2-5, with a tentative D call TRBD1 (5 bases). V lost 0 bases and J 3 bases, leaving 6 bases between the germline ends. This CDR3 is built from 13 residues. Germline loops: CDR1 SGHNT, CDR2 YYREEE (reference sequence).

This clone appeared a single time. This chain links TRBV15 with TRBJ2-5; 11 positions agree with TRBD2. Germline V gene lookup returns CDR1 LNHNV and CDR2 YYDKDF (reference sequence). Unmatched junction bases numbered 11, after V lost 3 bases and J lost 5 bases. The CDR3 loop spans 17 amino acids. This CDR3 is CATSRAGTSGPRETQYF. The CDR3 DNA reads TGTGCCACCAGCAGGGCTGGGACTAGCGGACCGAGGGAGACCCAGTACTTC.

The chain joins TRBV2 to TRBJ1-1; D is undetermined. The germline CDR1 and CDR2 sequences are SNHLY and FYNNEI. The CDR3 length is 13 residues. Trimming stripped 6 bases from V and 3 bases from J, with 11 bases between. CDR3 protein: CASSNLIDTEAFF. CDR3 nucleotides: TGTGCCAGCAGCAACCTAATAGACACTGAAGCTTTCTTT. Drawing the rest from reference TRBV2 and TRBJ1-1, the complete variable domain is EPEVTQTPSHQVTQMGQEVILRCVPISNHLYFYWYRQILGQKVEFLVSFYNNEISEKSEIFDDQFSVERPDGSNFTLKIRSTKLEDSAMYFCASSNLIDTEAFFGQGTRLTVV.

This chain joins TRBV19 and TRBJ2-7; 10 bases map to TRBD2. The CDR3 sequence is 17 residues long. CDR1 is LNHDA and CDR2 is SQIVND in the germline V gene (reference sequence). V lost 5 bases and J lost 2; bases outside the gene matches: 12. DNA for the CDR3: TGTGCCAGTAGTGGGACGCCCCGGACTAGCGGAACCTACGAGCAGTACTTC. The encoded protein is CASSGTPRTSGTYEQYF.

The rearrangement links TRBV11-3 to TRBJ2-5; 8 bases fit TRBD1. The V gene end was trimmed by 5 bases and the J gene end by 12 bases; junction bases not matched to a gene: 11. CDR1 and CDR2 (germline): SGHNT, YENEEA. CDR3 size: 13 residues. CDR3 bases: TGTGCCAGCAGCCTTGAGGACAGGGAGGCTAAGTACTTC. Its translation is CASSLEDREAKYF.

This chain uses TRBV30 with TRBJ2-7; 9 nucleotides line up with TRBD1. Germline lookup yields CDR1 GTSNPN and CDR2 SVGIG (reference sequence). The CDR3 loop spans 14 amino acids. V was clipped by 1 base and J by 6 bases; unmatched bases: 7. CDR3 sequence reads: CAWSADRGYSEQYF. In DNA, the CDR3 is TGTGCCTGGAGTGCTGACAGGGGGTATAGCGAGCAGTACTTC.

In its sample, this clone was seen a few times. The V and J genes are TRBV30 and TRBJ1-1; 7 bases are a match to TRBD1. The CDR3 contains 12 residues. J was trimmed by 4 bases and V by 3 bases; bases with no gene match: 2. The germline V gene has CDR1 GTSNPN and CDR2 SVGIG (reference sequence). In DNA form, the CDR3 reads TGTGCCTGGAGAGGGGACAGCACTGAAGCTTTCTTT. This gives the protein CAWRGDSTEAFF.

V gene TRBV19 combines with J gene TRBJ1-4; 8 bases are shared with TRBD1. The CDR3 runs 15 residues. The V segment lost 1 base and the J segment 8 bases; nucleotides outside the gene matches: 6. Germline-derived CDR1 and CDR2 are LNHDA and SQIVND (reference sequence). As DNA, the CDR3 is TGTGCCAGTAGTATAGGGGACAGGCCATGGGAAAAACTGTTTTTT. Its translation is CASSIGDRPWEKLFF.

V gene TRBV7-2 combines with J gene TRBJ2-7; D may be TRBD2 (6 bases). V lost 0 bases to trimming and J lost 6 bases, with 12 bases between them. This CDR3 has 14 amino acids. CDR1 SGHTA and CDR2 FQGNSA come from the germline V gene. Here the CDR3 reads CASSLAGGGAEQYF. CDR3 DNA: TGTGCCAGCAGCTTAGCTGGGGGAGGTGCCGAGCAGTACTTC. Variable domain in full (rest from reference TRBV7-2 and TRBJ2-7): GAGVSQSPSNKVTEKGKDVELRCDPISGHTALYWYRQSLGQGLEFLIYFQGNSAPDKSGLPSDRFSAERTGGSVSTLTIQRTQQEDSAVYLCASSLAGGGAEQYFGPGTRLTVT.

The CDR3 protein is CASSGQKETQYF. The CDR3 nucleotides read TGTGCCAGCAGTGGACAGAAAGAGACCCAGTACTTC. The chain combines TRBV2 with TRBJ2-5, with D perhaps TRBD1 (5 bases). The CDR3 sequence is 12 residues long. The germline V gene has CDR1 SNHLY and CDR2 FYNNEI. Trimming cost V 4 bases and J 3 bases, with 6 bases left between them.

V usage is TRBV15 and J usage is TRBJ1-5; TRBD1 matches 7 bases. There are 19 residues in the CDR3. V was pared by 5 bases and J by 1 base, with 17 bases of the junction left unmatched. The germline gives CDR1 LNHNV, CDR2 YYDKDF (reference sequence). The CDR3 loop reads CATSGGTDEGIWSNQPQHF. Written as DNA, the CDR3 is TGTGCCACCAGCGGCGGGACAGATGAGGGGATATGGAGCAATCAGCCCCAGCATTTT.

This clone was observed a handful of times. The V call is TRBV28, the J call TRBJ2-1; 10 nucleotides agree with TRBD1. J gave up 4 bases and V 6 bases, and 6 bases lay outside the gene matches. The CDR3 contains 15 residues. The germline CDR1 and CDR2 sequences are MDHEN and SYDVKM. Here the CDR3 reads CASRPGQGTYNEQFF. In DNA form, the CDR3 reads TGTGCCAGCAGACCGGGACAGGGGACTTACAATGAGCAGTTCTTC.

V usage is TRBV27 and J usage is TRBJ1-5; D might be TRBD1 (6 bases). Germline CDR1 and CDR2: MNHEY and SMNVEV (reference sequence). The ends were cut back, 3 bases at V and 6 bases at J, with 12 bases in the middle. The CDR3 is 14 amino acids. The CDR3 region has the DNA TGTGCCAGCAGTTTCTCCCAGGGGTCTCAGCCCCAGCATTTT. The encoded protein is CASSFSQGSQPQHF.

The V and J genes are TRBV7-9 and TRBJ1-2; TRBD1 might be the D (5 bases). Trimming took off 1 base at V and 6 bases at J, with 18 bases between the two ends. Germline V gene lookup returns CDR1 SEHNR and CDR2 FQNEAQ (reference sequence). The CDR3 totals 16 residues. For the CDR3, the DNA is TGTGCCAGCAGCTTAGGCACGGGACCTTTAGCGGATGGCTACACCTTC. Protein sequence: CASSLGTGPLADGYTF.

This chain links TRBV15 with TRBJ2-1; 7 nucleotides align to TRBD1. The CDR3 is 15 amino acids. CDR1 and CDR2 (germline): LNHNV, YYDKDF (reference sequence). V shed 4 bases, J shed 9 bases, and the junction held 12 bases outside the gene matches. The CDR3 region has the DNA TGTGCCACCAGCATTCTCCTGACAGGGTATGGTGAGCAGTTCTTC. Translated: CATSILLTGYGEQFF.

This chain links TRBV2 with TRBJ1-1; perhaps TRBD1 as D (6 bases). The V end lost 5 bases, the J end lost 4 bases, and 14 bases lay between the germline ends. This CDR3 comprises 14 residues. Germline V gene lookup returns CDR1 SNHLY and CDR2 FYNNEI. The CDR3 loop reads CASSWTEEGTEAFF. The CDR3 coding sequence is TGTGCCAGCAGTTGGACAGAAGAAGGCACTGAAGCTTTCTTT.

V usage is TRBV2 and J usage is TRBJ2-1; 8 positions match TRBD1. With 11 bases clipped from V and 7 bases from J, the junction kept 4 bases outside the gene matches. Germline CDR1 and CDR2: SNHLY and FYNNEI. CDR3 length equals 11 residues. CDR3 loop: CAGRQGNEQFF. The CDR3 DNA reads as TGTGCCGGACGACAGGGGAATGAGCAGTTCTTC.

The chain uses TRBV6-1 and TRBJ1-1; 7 positions match TRBD1. This CDR3 spans 13 amino acids. In germline, CDR1 is MNHNS, CDR2 SASEGT. Trimming cost V 4 bases and J 6 bases; bases outside gene matches: 5. Here the CDR3 DNA reads TGTGCCAGCAGTGTTGACAGGGACTCTGAAGCTTTCTTT. As protein: CASSVDRDSEAFF.

V gene TRBV10-1 combines with J gene TRBJ2-7; D possibly corresponds to TRBD2 (6 bases). Germline V gives CDR1 WNHNN, CDR2 SYGVQD (reference sequence). Trimming pared 6 bases from V and 1 base from J, leaving 16 bases between. The CDR3 is 15 amino acids. The CDR3 sequence: CASSPIADLSYEQYF. The CDR3 DNA is TGCGCCAGCAGCCCTATAGCGGACCTTTCCTACGAGCAGTACTTC.